This is a list of T cell receptor beta chains from one sample in a study of tumor-infiltrating lymphocytes in primary liver carcinoma. In TCRdb, the multiplex PCR reads were re-called with MiXCR into one record per CDR3 protein. The sample has approximately 88,000 distinct CDR3 sequences, just under 70% seen once. Sequences were obtained from tumor-adjacent normal liver tissue. The receptor set was obtained from a middle-aged man with primary liver carcinoma and hepatitis B virus infection. CDR3s include the opening cysteine and the closing phenylalanine or tryptophan. A D gene is named only where the DNA matches it firmly. Size is omitted from some rows. Given values are once, few, many or a class for expanded clones.

TRBV11-2,TRBJ2-1,.,TRBD2,TGTGCTAGCAGCTCGGGACTAGCGGAAGAATACAATGAGCAGTTCTTC,CASSSGLAEEYNEQFF
TRBV11-2,TRBJ2-7,.,.,TGTGCCAGCAACTTAGAGTCTGATAACTACGAGCAGTACTTC,CASNLESDNYEQYF
TRBV12-3/TRBV12-4,TRBJ2-7,.,.,TGTGCCAGGAGCCTGAGGGAGGCTTACGAGCAATACTTC,CARSLREAYEQYF
TRBV11-2,TRBJ2-3,medium-sized,TRBD1,TGTGCCAGCAGCTATCAGGGGGCGCAAACAGATACGCAGTATTTT,CASSYQGAQTDTQYF
TRBV10-3,TRBJ1-2,many,.,TGTGCCATCAGTGACCACCTCGTGGGGAAGGATGGCTACACCTTC,CAISDHLVGKDGYTF
TRBV29-1,TRBJ2-3,.,.,TGCAACGTTGAAGATCAGGGGACGCCCCAAACACAGTATTTT,CNVEDQGTPQTQYF
TRBV7-9,TRBJ1-1,.,.,TGTGCCAGCAGACCATCGGGGGTTAAGGGCACTGAAGCTTTCTTT,CASRPSGVKGTEAFF
TRBV5-1,TRBJ2-7,.,TRBD1,TGCGCCAGCAGCTTGGGGCAGGGGGCCACCCACGAGCAGTACTTC,CASSLGQGATHEQYF
TRBV7-3,TRBJ2-1,.,.,TGTGCCAGCAGCTCCGTAACTAAGGGTGGGTCCTACAATGAGCAGTTCTTC,CASSSVTKGGSYNEQFF
TRBV7-9,TRBJ2-5,few,.,TGTGCCAGCAGCCTGGCTGGGGGAAGGCAGACCCAGTACTTC,CASSLAGGRQTQYF
TRBV10-3,TRBJ1-1,.,.,TGTGCCATCAGTGAGCCGCACAGGGAGAACACCGAAGCTTTCTTT,CAISEPHRENTEAFF
TRBV29-1,TRBJ1-4,many,.,TGCAGCGGGCAGCGGTCCGCTAATGAAAAACTGTTTTTT,CSGQRSANEKLFF
TRBV10-3,TRBJ1-1,.,.,TGTGCCATCAGTGAACAGCGGACTGAAGTCTTCTTT,CAISEQRTEVFF
TRBV25-1,TRBJ2-3,.,.,TGTGCCAGCAGTGTTGGGACAGGCGGGAGCGAAGGTGGAGATACGCAGTATTTT,CASSVGTGGSEGGDTQYF
TRBV28,TRBJ2-7,many,.,TGTGCCAGCAGCCCGACAGGTTTGTCCTACGAGCAGTACTTC,CASSPTGLSYEQYF
TRBV7-9,TRBJ2-1,.,TRBD2,TGTGCCAGCAGCTTACGGGCTAGCGGGCCCTACAATGAGCAGTTCTTC,CASSLRASGPYNEQFF
TRBV6-5,TRBJ1-4,.,TRBD1,TGTGCCAGTAGTAACACAGGGGGTGGTGAAAAACTGTCTTTT,CASSNTGGGEKLSF
TRBV28,TRBJ1-6,.,.,TGTGCTAGCAGGAACTCGTTCGCCAATTCACACCTCCACTTT,CASRNSFANSHLHF
TRBV29-1,TRBJ2-1,.,TRBD1,TGCAGCGTGACAGGGGGCTCGTACAATGAGCAGCTCTTC,CSVTGGSYNEQLF
TRBV12-3/TRBV12-4,TRBJ1-1,many,.,TGTGCCAGCAGTTTATTAAGCCTAGGGGAAGCTTTCTTT,CASSLLSLGEAFF
TRBV4-1,TRBJ2-7,medium-sized,.,TGCGCCAGCAGCCCCCTGGGCAGGGGCTACGAGCAGTACTTC,CASSPLGRGYEQYF